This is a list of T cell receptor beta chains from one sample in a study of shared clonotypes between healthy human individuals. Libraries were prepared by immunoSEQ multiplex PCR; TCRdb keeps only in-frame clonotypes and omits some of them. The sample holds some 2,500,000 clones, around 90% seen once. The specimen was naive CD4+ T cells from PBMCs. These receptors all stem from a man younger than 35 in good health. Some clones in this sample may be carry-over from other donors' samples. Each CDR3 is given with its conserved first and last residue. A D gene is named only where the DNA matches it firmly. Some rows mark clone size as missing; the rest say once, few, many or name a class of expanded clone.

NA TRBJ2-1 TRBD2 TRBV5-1 TGCGCCAGCAGCTTGACTAGCGGGAAGACTAGAAACTACAATGAGCAGTTCTTC CASSLTSGKTRNYNEQFF
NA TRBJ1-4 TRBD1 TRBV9 TGTGCCAGCAGCCCTCCCGGCAGGGGGGGACCTATTGAAAAACTGTTTTTT CASSPPGRGGPIEKLFF
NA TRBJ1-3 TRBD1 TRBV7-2 TGTGCCAGCAGCTTAGGACAGGGCTCTGGAAACACCATATATTTT CASSLGQGSGNTIYF
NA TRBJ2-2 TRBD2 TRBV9 TGTGCCAGCAGCGAAACCGGGACTACGAACACCGGGGAGCTGTTTTTT CASSETGTTNTGELFF
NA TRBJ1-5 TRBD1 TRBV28 TGTGCCAGCACTACGTCGGGACAGGGGTCGGACCAGCCCCAGCATTTT CASTTSGQGSDQPQHF
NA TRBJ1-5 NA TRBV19 TGTGCCAGTAGTTCCGCCCCCGGGACAAATTTAGTGGATCAGCCCCAGCATTTT CASSSAPGTNLVDQPQHF
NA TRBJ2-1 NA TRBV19 TGTGCCAGTAGTATAGGGGGTGCGGGGAACAATGAGCAGTTCTTC CASSIGGAGNNEQFF
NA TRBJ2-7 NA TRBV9 TGTGCCAGCAGCGCCGGGGGTCTAAGCGGCTTCTCCTACGAGCAGTACTTC CASSAGGLSGFSYEQYF
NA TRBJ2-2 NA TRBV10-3 TGTGCCATCAGTAACAGGGCCAACACCGGGGAGCTGTTTTTT CAISNRANTGELFF
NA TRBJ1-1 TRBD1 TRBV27 TGTGCCAGCAGTTTCGACAGGGGGCGTAAAGCTTTCTTT CASSFDRGRKAFF
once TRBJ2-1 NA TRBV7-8 TGTGCCAGCAGCTTTCTAGGGTATGAGCAGTTCTTC CASSFLGYEQFF
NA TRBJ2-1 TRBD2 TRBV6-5 TGTGCCAGCAGTTTAGCTAGCGGGAGAGTAGGTGAGCAGTTCTTC CASSLASGRVGEQFF
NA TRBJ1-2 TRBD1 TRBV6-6 TGTGCCAGCAGTGGACAGGGACGTAACTATGGCTACACCTTC CASSGQGRNYGYTF
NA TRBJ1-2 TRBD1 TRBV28 TGTGCCACCCTTGAGGCAGGGGGCGCCGATGGCTACACCTTC CATLEAGGADGYTF
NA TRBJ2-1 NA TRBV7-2 TGTGCCAGCAGCTTACAGGGTAGGTCCTACAATGAGCAGTTCTTC CASSLQGRSYNEQFF
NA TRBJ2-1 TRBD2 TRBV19 TGTGCCACTGCGACTAGCGGGAGTGGTAACAATGAGCAGTTCTTC CATATSGSGNNEQFF
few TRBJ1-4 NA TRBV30 TGTGCCTGGAGTCGTCAGGCTGCAACTAATGAAAAACTGTTTTTT CAWSRQAATNEKLFF
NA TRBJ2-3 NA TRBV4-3 TGCGCCAGCAGCCCGGGACCCCCCCCAGGCACAGATACGCAGTATTTT CASSPGPPPGTDTQYF
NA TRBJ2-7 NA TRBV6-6 TGTGCCAGCAGTAATCCGGGACGGAGAGACTACGAGCAGTACTTC CASSNPGRRDYEQYF